These 5 T cell receptor beta chains originate from one sample sequenced in a study of T-cell memory formation after mild COVID-19. MiXCR, applied by TCRdb to the 5' RACE reads, yields one record per CDR3 protein. This sample yields about 90,000 distinct CDR3 sequences, of which 10% to 15% are seen a single time; about a quarter belongs to the top ten. The sequenced material came from PBMCs or a T cell subset sorted from them (not recorded which). The receptors were sampled from an adult woman who had mild COVID-19 (a few samples of this study predate the infection). Cell type and time point are not known.

This chain connects TRBV6-5 to TRBJ2-3; D is uncertain. The V gene's germline CDR1 is MNHEY and CDR2 SVGAGI. With 6 bases removed from V and 0 bases from J, the gap between germline ends came to 16 bases. The CDR3 spans 16 residues. In DNA, the CDR3 is TGTGCCAGCAGGATGGATCCCACGACTAGCACAGATACGCAGTATTTT. Its protein is CASRMDPTTSTDTQYF.

At least ten counts were recorded for this clonotype. The chain links TRBV9 to TRBJ2-7; possible D gene TRBD2, 6 bases. The germline V gene encodes CDR1 SGDLS and CDR2 YYNGEE. This CDR3 is 14 amino acids long. Trimming left V 0 bases short and J 3 bases short, with 10 bases between. CDR3 region: CASSVGGGDYEQYF. The DNA for the CDR3 is TGTGCCAGCAGCGTAGGTGGCGGGGACTACGAGCAGTACTTC.

This clonotype was seen repeatedly, ten times or more. The chain couples TRBV7-9 to TRBJ2-3; TRBD2 is a possible D gene (6 bases). From germline, CDR1 is SEHNR and CDR2 FQNEAQ (reference sequence). CDR3 size: 14 residues. Trimming removed 4 bases from V and 1 base from J, with 9 bases in between. DNA for the CDR3: TGTGCCAGCAGCTCGGTAGCGGGCACAGATACGCAGTATTTT. It is translated as CASSSVAGTDTQYF.

This clonotype was counted between two and nine times. This chain links TRBV6-5 with TRBJ1-4; D not resolved. The CDR3 runs 13 residues. Germline V CDR1 and CDR2: MNHEY, SVGAGI. Trimming cost V 0 bases and J 12 bases, with 11 bases left between them. For the CDR3, the DNA is TGTGCCAGCAGTTACTCCCAGGACTCGGAACTGTTTTTT. Protein product: CASSYSQDSELFF.

In this sample, this clonotype turned up a few times. This chain uses TRBV6-5 with TRBJ2-7; 8 positions agree with TRBD1. CDR3 length: 15 amino acids. With V trimmed by 5 bases and J by 3 bases, 9 bases remained unmatched. The germline V gene encodes CDR1 MNHEY and CDR2 SVGAGI. The DNA of the CDR3 is TGTGCCAGCAGTCCCCAGGACAGGGTCAACTACGAGCAGTACTTC. Translating it yields CASSPQDRVNYEQYF.